This T cell receptor beta chain was found in a study of T cells expressing NK-cell markers. Study-level information: Seven sequenced donors out of eight were HCMV-seropositive, one seronegative. Study findings and constraints: Dominance of the CD3+CD56-NKG2C+ fraction by these clonotypes also held in several donors. Dominant NKG2C+ clonotypes made up roughly 1.0-8% of CD8+ T cells in more than 5 donors.

A word on this clonotype: What it binds is unknown.

The CDR3 spans 15 residues. Germline V gives CDR1 KGHSH, CDR2 LQKENI. No DNA is given; TCRdb re-called the 5' RACE reads and lists each CDR3 protein once. The sample is made up of hundreds of thousands of distinct CDR3 sequences, and the top ten hold 4.2% of it. This clonotype originated in a woman between 18 and 70 years old in good health. The V call is TRBV18, the J call TRBJ1-5. Sequencing was done on a sample of blood T cells: a sorted CD56 or NKG2C T cell subset, CD4+ or CD8+ T cells, or bulk PBMC T cells (not recorded which). The CDR3 here is CASSPREDSNQPQHF.